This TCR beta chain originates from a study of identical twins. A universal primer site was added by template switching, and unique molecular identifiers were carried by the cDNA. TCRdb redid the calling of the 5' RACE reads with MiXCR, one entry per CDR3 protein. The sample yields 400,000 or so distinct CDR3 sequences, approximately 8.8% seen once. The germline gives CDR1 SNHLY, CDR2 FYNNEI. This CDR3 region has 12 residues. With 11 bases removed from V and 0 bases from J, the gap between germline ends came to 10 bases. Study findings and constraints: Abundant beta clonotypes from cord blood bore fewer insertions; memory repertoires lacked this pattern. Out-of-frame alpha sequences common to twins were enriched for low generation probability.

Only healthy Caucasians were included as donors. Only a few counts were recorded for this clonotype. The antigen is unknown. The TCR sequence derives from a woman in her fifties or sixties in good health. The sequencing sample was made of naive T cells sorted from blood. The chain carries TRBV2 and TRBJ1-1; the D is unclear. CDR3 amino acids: CAGTDMNTEAFF. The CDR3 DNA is TGTGCCGGAACAGATATGAACACTGAAGCTTTCTTT.